The 20 T cell receptor beta chains given below trace back to one sample, sequenced in a study of T cells in Graves' hyperthyroidism and ophthalmopathy. TCR beta CDR3 sequences were amplified from RNA transcripts. A first-round RT-PCR of the TCR CDR3 used the HTBI primer set. TCRdb reprocessed the multiplex PCR reads with MiXCR, giving one entry per CDR3 protein. The sample comprises under 350,000 distinct CDR3 sequences, roughly 13% of which are singletons, and 7% to 9% rests with the top ten. The specimen was blood. The receptors here all came from a woman between 35 and 50 years old with Graves' hyperthyroidism.

The chain uses TRBV6-2 or TRBV6-3 and TRBJ2-7; 14 positions agree with TRBD2. Germline V CDR1 and CDR2: MNHEY, SVGEGT. With 6 bases clipped from V and 7 bases from J, the junction kept 5 bases outside the gene matches. The CDR3 consists of 14 residues. CDR3 sequence (DNA): TGTGCCAGCAGACCCGGGACTAGCGGGAGAGAGCAGTACTTC. This codes for CASRPGTSGREQYF.

This clonotype showed up many times. The CDR3: CATSDFASTEAFF. The CDR3 DNA reads as TGTGCCACCAGTGATTTCGCGTCCACTGAAGCTTTCTTT. This chain links TRBV24-1 with TRBJ1-1; D is unresolved. This CDR3 has 13 amino acids. V was shortened by 1 base and J by 4 bases, with 6 bases between the two germline ends. Germline loops: CDR1 KGHDR, CDR2 SFDVKD.

This clonotype was seen ten or more times. The gene calls are TRBV12-3 or TRBV12-4 and TRBJ2-2; 13 bases align to TRBD2. V gave up 6 bases and J gave up 1 base; unmatched junction bases: 5. The CDR3 is 17 residues long. The CDR3: CASRTGTSGMNTGELFF. As DNA, the CDR3 is TGTGCCAGCAGGACCGGGACTAGCGGGATGAACACCGGGGAGCTGTTTTTT.

Ten or more counts support this clonotype. The chain combines TRBV7-9 with TRBJ2-5; 8 bases fit TRBD1. Trimming cost V 1 base and J 5 bases; bases outside gene matches: 6. The germline gives CDR1 SEHNR, CDR2 FQNEAQ (reference sequence). This CDR3 region has 15 residues. Here the CDR3 DNA reads TGTGCCAGCAGCTTAGTAACAGGGGGGTTGGAGACCCAGTACTTC. This gives the protein CASSLVTGGLETQYF.

This clonotype was seen only once. A much larger clone sits a single nucleotide away, making a read error possible. The genes are TRBV3-1 and TRBJ2-1; D call uncertain. From germline, CDR1 is LGHDT and CDR2 YNNKEL (reference sequence). CDR3 length: 18 residues. Trimming left V 0 bases short and J 1 base short, with 16 bases between. The CDR3 nucleotides are TGTGCCAGCAGCCAAGATGCCCCGGCACTGGCGTCCTACAATGAGCAGTTCTTC. Translation: CASSQDAPALASYNEQFF.

This clonotype was seen only a few times. The CDR3 carries no conserved terminal phenylalanine or tryptophan, so it likely arises from a read error. The chain is built from TRBV2 and TRBJ1-2; D is unresolved. The ends were cut back, 5 bases at V and 5 bases at J, with 15 bases in the middle. The CDR3 is 14 amino acids. Germline V gene lookup returns CDR1 SNHLY and CDR2 FYNNEI. In nucleotides, the CDR3 is TGTGCCAGCAGTTTAGGGCCCTCTCGTTATGGCTACACCCTC. It codes for CASSLGPSRYGYTL.

This clonotype was recorded at least ten times. The chain carries TRBV6-1 and TRBJ1-2, with 12 bases that match TRBD1. Germline V lookup: CDR1 MNHNS, CDR2 SASEGT. The length of the CDR3 is 18 residues. Trimming cost V 6 bases and J 3 bases; bases outside gene matches: 14. The CDR3 DNA reads as TGTGCCAGCAGAAGACAACCGGGACAGGGGGCGGCTGACTATGGCTACACCTTC. Translated, it gives CASRRQPGQGAADYGYTF.

There are a few counts of this clonotype. V gene TRBV7-9 combines with J gene TRBJ2-2; 7 bases align to TRBD2. The CDR3 extends over 19 amino acids. The V segment lost 2 bases and the J segment 0 bases; nucleotides outside the gene matches: 12. The germline V gene has CDR1 SEHNR and CDR2 FQNEAQ (reference sequence). This CDR3 reads CASSLFPGASGANTGELFF. CDR3 sequence (DNA): TGTGCCAGCAGCTTATTCCCCGGGGCTAGCGGAGCGAACACCGGGGAGCTGTTTTTT.

This clonotype was counted only a few times. This chain uses TRBV20-1 with TRBJ2-3; 8 bases are shared with TRBD2. Unmatched junction bases numbered 6, after V lost 8 bases and J lost 2 bases. The CDR3 has 13 amino acids. From germline, CDR1 is DFQATT and CDR2 SNEGSKA (reference sequence). The CDR3 region is CSSTSALTDTQYF. The DNA for the CDR3 is TGCAGTTCGACTAGCGCCCTCACAGATACGCAGTATTTT.

This clonotype occurred a few times. V usage is TRBV11-3 and J usage is TRBJ2-1, with 9 bases that match TRBD2. The CDR3 runs to 15 residues. CDR1 is SGHNT, CDR2 YENEEA, per germline. V trimming: 2 bases; J trimming: 5 bases; junction bases outside the gene matches: 4. The CDR3 nucleotides read TGTGCCAGCAGCTTAATAGCGGGAGCAGACAATGAGCAGTTCTTC. It specifies CASSLIAGADNEQFF.

At least ten counts were recorded for this clonotype. The chain combines TRBV3-1 with TRBJ1-2, with 12 positions matching TRBD1. Germline V CDR1 and CDR2: LGHDT, YNNKEL (reference sequence). The CDR3 is made up of 17 amino acids. J gave up 1 base and V 2 bases, and 5 bases lay outside the gene matches. CDR3 sequence: CASSQTGQGALNYGYTF. The CDR3 DNA follows: TGTGCCAGCAGCCAAACGGGACAGGGGGCGCTTAACTATGGCTACACCTTC. Full variable domain (rest looked up from reference TRBV3-1 and TRBJ1-2): DTAVSQTPKYLVTQMGNDKSIKCEQNLGHDTMYWYKQDSKKFLKIMFSYNNKELIINETVPNRFSPKSPDKAHLNLHINSLELGDSAVYFCASSQTGQGALNYGYTFGSGTRLTVV.

The V gene is TRBV9, the J gene TRBJ2-3; 8 nucleotides agree with TRBD2. With V trimmed by 2 bases and J by 3 bases, 5 bases remained unmatched. Germline V lookup: CDR1 SGDLS, CDR2 YYNGEE. CDR3 length equals 15 residues. In DNA form, the CDR3 reads TGTGCCAGCAGCGTTCTAGCGGGTGCTACAGATACGCAGTATTTT. Protein product: CASSVLAGATDTQYF.

This clonotype was counted a single time. This chain joins TRBV14 and TRBJ2-1, with 12 bases aligning to TRBD2. V was clipped by 3 bases and J by 10 bases; unmatched bases: 7. Germline V lookup: CDR1 SGHDN, CDR2 FVKESK. The CDR3 is 15 residues long. The CDR3 reads CASSHVLAGGDEQFF. CDR3 sequence (DNA): TGTGCCAGCAGCCACGTCCTAGCGGGAGGGGACGAGCAGTTCTTC.

This clonotype showed up many times. The chain recombines TRBV7-9 with TRBJ2-7; perhaps TRBD1 as D (5 bases). V dropped 4 bases and J dropped 1 base, with 8 bases sitting between them. In germline, CDR1 is SEHNR, CDR2 FQNEAQ (reference sequence). CDR3 length: 13 residues. The CDR3 DNA sequence: TGTGCCAGCAGCTCGACAGTATCCTACGAGCAGTACTTC. This translates into CASSSTVSYEQYF.

This clonotype appeared a few times. The chain has TRBV7-9 and TRBJ2-7; 9 bases line up with TRBD2. CDR3 length: 17 amino acids. Trimming removed 5 bases from V and 5 bases from J; junction bases left unmatched: 16. Germline V gives CDR1 SEHNR, CDR2 FQNEAQ (reference sequence). In nucleotides, the CDR3 is TGTGCCAGCAGCCCGCCCCAGAGGGCTAGCGGGAAGGACGAGCAGTACTTC. Residues: CASSPPQRASGKDEQYF.

This clonotype has ten or more counts. This chain joins TRBV12-3 or TRBV12-4 and TRBJ1-1, with a weak D call TRBD1 (5 bases). The CDR3 runs to 16 residues. With 4 bases removed from V and 0 bases from J, the gap between germline ends came to 15 bases. This CDR3 is CASSSPGGALNTEAFF. DNA for the CDR3: TGTGCCAGCAGTTCTCCCGGCGGGGCCTTGAACACTGAAGCTTTCTTT.

The chain joins TRBV20-1 to TRBJ2-7; D is perhaps TRBD2 (5 bases). The CDR3 extends over 11 amino acids. Germline assignment: CDR1 DFQATT and CDR2 SNEGSKA (reference sequence). V shed 3 bases and J shed 5 bases, with 8 bases lying between them. CDR3 in DNA: TGCAGTGCTAGCCAGACTAACGAGCAGTACTTC. This sequence encodes CSASQTNEQYF.

This clonotype was detected ten times or more. V is TRBV3-1 and J is TRBJ2-5, with no clear D. There are 16 residues in the CDR3. Trimming removed 1 base from V and 1 base from J, with 13 bases in between. The V gene's germline CDR1 is LGHDT and CDR2 YNNKEL (reference sequence). CDR3 bases: TGTGCCAGCAGCCAAGCCCAGAATAATGGCCAAGAGACCCAGTACTTC. Its protein is CASSQAQNNGQETQYF.

This clonotype was seen ten or more times. The V gene is TRBV20-1, the J gene TRBJ2-7; D possibly uses TRBD1 or TRBD2 (5 bases each). Between the trimmed V and J ends, which lost 3 bases and 2 bases, there was a span of 17 bases. Per the germline V gene, CDR1 is DFQATT and CDR2 is SNEGSKA (reference sequence). The CDR3 runs 15 residues. This chain's CDR3 is CSARIGGVRTYEQYF. CDR3 DNA sequence: TGCAGTGCTAGGATTGGGGGAGTGAGGACCTACGAGCAGTACTTC.

As for this clonotype: A much larger clone differs by one base, so this may be a read error. The chain joins TRBV10-3 to TRBJ1-1; no clear D. CDR3 length: 13 amino acids. Germline V CDR1 and CDR2: ENHRY, SYGVKD. The germline V and J ends were trimmed by 5 bases and 2 bases, with 9 bases remaining between them. The CDR3 reads CAISPPSNTEAFF. CDR3 nucleotide sequence: TGTGCCATCAGTCCACCGTCTAACACTGAAGCTTTCTTT.